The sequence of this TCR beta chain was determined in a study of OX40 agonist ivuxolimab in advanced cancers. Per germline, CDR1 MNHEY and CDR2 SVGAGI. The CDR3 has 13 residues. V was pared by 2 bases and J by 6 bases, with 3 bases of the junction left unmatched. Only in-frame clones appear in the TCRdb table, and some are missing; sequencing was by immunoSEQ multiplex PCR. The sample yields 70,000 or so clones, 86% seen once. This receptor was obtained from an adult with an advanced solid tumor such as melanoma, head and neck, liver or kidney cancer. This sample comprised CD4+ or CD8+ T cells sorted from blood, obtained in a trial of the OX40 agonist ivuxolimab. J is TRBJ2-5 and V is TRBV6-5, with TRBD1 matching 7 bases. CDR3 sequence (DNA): TGTGCCAGCAGTTACGACAGGGTACAGACCCAGTACTTC. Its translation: CASSYDRVQTQYF.